The clone carrying this TCR beta chain was seen more than once but under ten times. This CDR3 comprises 13 residues. V shed 7 bases and J shed 4 bases, with 14 bases lying between them. Germline lookup yields CDR1 SNHLY and CDR2 FYNNEI. This record comes from a study of regulatory T cells in long-lasting Graves disease. Time point: newly diagnosed GD, antithyroid drugs for less than 3 months. Isolated PBMC RNA provided the starting material for the TCR library. Relying on iRepertoire HTBI primers and Arm-PCR of CDR3 regions, the team built TCR beta libraries. MiXCR, applied by TCRdb to the multiplex PCR reads, yields one record per CDR3 protein. This table holds roughly 500,000 distinct CDR3 sequences, about 15% found once. This sample was also put to use in a study of T cells in Graves' hyperthyroidism and ophthalmopathy.

The sample in question was peripheral blood mononuclear cells (PBMCs), obtained at new diagnosis, from a patient treated with antithyroid drugs. The J gene is TRBJ2-7, the V gene TRBV2, with D uncertain. The sequence was collected from a woman in her fifties or sixties with Graves disease. The CDR3 DNA sequence: TGTGCCAGCAATGGACCCCCCAGATACGAGCAGTACTTC. Its protein product is CASNGPPRYEQYF.